This T cell receptor beta chain came from a study of lymphopenia after photon versus proton radiotherapy. Trimming left V 2 bases short and J 8 bases short, with 17 bases between. Germline V gives CDR1 SGHNT, CDR2 YYREEE (reference sequence). The CDR3 extends over 15 amino acids. Details on this clone: Its antigen is unknown.

Overall study results and limits: Better survival with proton therapy was suggested as possible, not demonstrated. Photon-treated patients lost naive T cells and TCR diversity; proton-treated stayed stable. Post-nadir TCR diversity decline inversely tracked overall survival among those who died. Post-nadir diversity loss with photons came from oligoclonal expansion, particularly CD8+ Temra cells.

The table came from immunoSEQ multiplex PCR; TCRdb's copy has only in-frame clones and leaves some out. This sample has about 45,000 clones; around 86% occur once, and the top ten carry around 2%. This clonotype was sampled from a man in his forties with gastric cancer. This specimen consisted of peripheral blood, obtained from a patient treated with photon-based radiotherapy. The V call is TRBV5-4, the J call TRBJ2-1; no firm D call. CDR3 region: CASSLLSDPADEQFF. CDR3 DNA sequence: TGTGCCAGCAGCTTATTATCGGATCCCGCCGATGAGCAGTTCTTC. The full variable domain, with the rest looked up from reference TRBV5-4 and TRBJ2-1, is ETGVTQSPTHLIKTRGQQVTLRCSSQSGHNTVSWYQQALGQGPQFIFQYYREEENGRGNFPPRFSGLQFPNYSSELNVNALELDDSALYLCASSLLSDPADEQFFGPGTRLTVL.